This note documents a single T cell receptor (beta chain) sequence. The target antigen is unknown. 60 Vbeta and 13 Jbeta primers were used in PCR. The data were produced by immunoSEQ multiplex PCR, yet TCRdb's version contains in-frame clones alone and is incomplete. The table has under 95,000 clones, approximately 79% seen once; the top ten hold 9% to 14%. The data belong to a study of cytomegalovirus exposure and HLA in healthy donors. Study-level points and caveats: Some highly shared sequence variants likely arose as a pipeline artifact.

The sequencing input was PBMCs. This TCR was sampled from a woman aged 40 to 55 in good health and CMV-seropositive.

The CDR3 sequence is CASSGEAGTTMNTEAFF. In nucleotides, the CDR3 is TGTGCCAGCAGTGGCGAGGCCGGGACAACTATGAACACTGAAGCTTTCTTT. The gene calls are TRBV2 and TRBJ1-1, with D possibly TRBD1 on 6 matching bases. CDR3 length equals 17 residues. V gave up 4 bases and J gave up 0 bases, with 18 bases separating them. The V gene's germline CDR1 is SNHLY and CDR2 FYNNEI.